Presented here are 17 T cell receptor beta chains from one specimen sequenced in a study of cytomegalovirus exposure and HLA in healthy donors. 13 Jbeta primers and 60 Vbeta primers were used for the PCR. Sequenced by immunoSEQ multiplex PCR; TCRdb stores in-frame clones only, minus some. The table includes 100,000 to 150,000 clones, about three quarters detected once. Sequenced material: PBMCs. The receptors were gathered from a woman aged 25 to 39 in good health and CMV-seronegative.

The rearrangement joins TRBV6-5 to TRBJ1-6, with a possible D match to TRBD1 (5 bases). The CDR3 is 15 amino acids. Germline V gives CDR1 MNHEY, CDR2 SVGAGI. Trimming pared 0 bases from V and 9 bases from J, leaving 12 bases between. Written as DNA, the CDR3 is TGTGCCAGCAGTTACTCGACCCGGGGGGGTTCACCCCTCCACTTT. It is translated as CASSYSTRGGSPLHF.

This rearrangement joins TRBV27 to TRBJ1-6; the D is unclear. The V gene lost 10 bases and the J gene lost 7 bases, with 14 bases spanning the gap. The CDR3 consists of 13 residues. CDR1 is MNHEY and CDR2 is SMNVEV in the germline V gene (reference sequence). The CDR3 DNA is TGTGCCACCCGGGGAACTTACAATTCACCCCTCCACTTT. Its protein product is CATRGTYNSPLHF.

The J gene is TRBJ2-3, the V gene TRBV7-2; D is undetermined. The CDR3 length is 13 residues. Germline assignment: CDR1 SGHTA and CDR2 FQGNSA. The V gene lost 1 base and the J gene lost 6 bases, with 8 bases spanning the gap. CDR3 nucleotide sequence: TGTGCCAGCAGCTTAGAACGGGTGGATACGCAGTATTTT. As protein: CASSLERVDTQYF.

This chain joins TRBV7-9 and TRBJ1-1; D is perhaps TRBD1 (5 bases). Germline-derived CDR1 and CDR2 are SEHNR and FQNEAQ (reference sequence). CDR3 length equals 13 residues. Trimming shortened V by 6 bases and J by 1 base, and 9 bases separated the two germline ends. CDR3 nucleotide sequence: TGTGCCAGCAGAATGGGGGGGAACACTGAAGCTTTCTTT. Protein sequence: CASRMGGNTEAFF.

This chain connects TRBV28 to TRBJ1-6, with 7 bases matching TRBD1. CDR1 is MDHEN, CDR2 SYDVKM, per germline. CDR3 length equals 17 residues. Trimming at V came to 5 bases and at J to 10 bases, leaving 17 bases not matched to a gene. CDR3 sequence: CASSPRQGRASWSPLHF. The CDR3 bases are TGTGCCAGCAGTCCACGACAGGGCAGGGCCTCTTGGTCACCCCTCCACTTT.

V is TRBV10-2 and J is TRBJ1-2, with D possibly being TRBD1 (5 bases). Trimming took off 7 bases at V and 4 bases at J, with 16 bases between the two ends. The germline CDR1 and CDR2 sequences are WSHSY and SAAADI. This CDR3 comprises 14 residues. CDR3 coding DNA: TGCGCCAGCACTCCAGGCCCGGGGGGCTATGGCTACACCTTC. This sequence encodes CASTPGPGGYGYTF.

As regards this clone: A read error may account for a junction end that differs from germline. The gene calls are TRBV7-7 and TRBJ2-3, with 9 bases matching TRBD2. Germline CDR1 reads SSHAT; CDR2 reads FNYEAQ (reference sequence). This CDR3 spans 15 amino acids. Written as DNA, the CDR3 is TGTGCTAGCAGCTTTTCCGGACTAGCGACAGATACGCAGTATTTT. As protein: CASSFSGLATDTQYF.

This rearrangement joins TRBV21-1 to TRBJ2-5; the table's D gene call, TRBD2, was not cross checked with the DNA. TRBV21-1 represents a pseudogene. The CDR3 covers 12 residues. The chain's CDR3 is CASSKSLETQYF. CDR3 nucleotide sequence: TGTGCCAGCAGCAAATCACTGGAGACCCAGTACTTC.

A few counts support this clone. The rearrangement links TRBV7-9 to TRBJ2-2; 12 nucleotides match TRBD1. The V segment lost 5 bases and the J segment 7 bases; nucleotides outside the gene matches: 11. Germline V gives CDR1 SEHNR, CDR2 FQNEAQ (reference sequence). The CDR3 totals 17 residues. The CDR3 region is CASSRTGTGGLYGELFF. In DNA, the CDR3 is TGTGCCAGCAGCCGAACCGGGACAGGGGGCCTATACGGGGAGCTGTTTTTT.

The chain combines TRBV19 with TRBJ1-5, with TRBD1 matching 8 bases. V shed 3 bases and J 7 bases; nucleotides not matched to a gene: 2. Germline CDR1 is LNHDA and CDR2 is SQIVND (reference sequence). This CDR3 region has 13 residues. The CDR3, as DNA: TGTGCCAGTAGTATTCAGGGGGCCCAGCCCCAGCATTTT. Protein sequence: CASSIQGAQPQHF.

This clone was found once. DNA of the CDR3: TGCGCCAGCAGCTCCCAGATACTAGCGGGCGAGACAGATACGCAGTATTTT. It specifies CASSSQILAGETDTQYF. This chain joins TRBV5-1 and TRBJ2-3, with 9 nucleotides matching TRBD2. CDR3 length: 17 residues. Germline assignment: CDR1 SGHRS and CDR2 YFSETQ. After removal of 3 bases from V and 3 bases from J, the junction contained 11 bases not matched to a gene.

Turning to this clone: The junction shows a germline mismatch at one end, possibly a read error. V and J are TRBV5-1 and TRBJ2-3, with TRBD2 identical over 15 bases. The germline V gene encodes CDR1 SGHRS and CDR2 YFSETQ. The length of the CDR3 is 17 residues. The CDR3 reads CASSSGLAGGFTDAQYF. In DNA form, the CDR3 reads TGCGCCAGCAGCTCGGGACTAGCGGGAGGATTCACAGATGCGCAGTATTTT.

The chain recombines TRBV11-2 with TRBJ2-7; 9 nucleotides line up with TRBD1. The CDR3 is made up of 14 amino acids. The germline V gene encodes CDR1 SGHAT and CDR2 FQNNGV. The trim removed 4 bases at V and 9 bases at J, leaving 10 bases unmatched. The CDR3 loop is CASSSTRGQGGQYF. CDR3 DNA: TGTGCCAGCAGCTCAACACGGGGACAGGGCGGGCAGTACTTC.

This chain links TRBV5-4 with TRBJ2-2; maybe TRBD1 (7 bases). CDR1 is SGHNT, CDR2 YYREEE, per germline (reference sequence). V was clipped by 0 bases and J by 0 bases, with 9 bases between them. The length of the CDR3 is 16 residues. The CDR3 loop is CASSLAGGTNTGELFF. DNA for the CDR3: TGTGCCAGCAGCTTGGCAGGGGGGACGAACACCGGGGAGCTGTTTTTT.

CDR3 DNA sequence: TGCAGCGTTGATCGGGGGGCTTCGAGGGAGACCCAGTACTTC. This sequence encodes CSVDRGASRETQYF. The J gene is TRBJ2-5, the V gene TRBV29-1, with a weak D call TRBD2 (7 bases). Germline V lookup: CDR1 SQVTM, CDR2 ANQGSEA. Between the trimmed V and J ends, which lost 3 bases and 5 bases, there was a span of 16 bases. The CDR3 contains 14 residues.

The rearrangement joins TRBV29-1 to TRBJ2-5; no clear D gene. V gave up 4 bases and J gave up 3 bases, with 6 bases separating them. The CDR3 covers 11 residues. The V gene's germline CDR1 is SQVTM and CDR2 ANQGSEA. CDR3 DNA sequence: TGCAGCGTTGTCTCAGAAGAGACCCAGTACTTC. Translation gives CSVVSEETQYF.

The gene calls are TRBV2 and TRBJ1-2, with 10 bases that match TRBD1. Germline assignment: CDR1 SNHLY and CDR2 FYNNEI. The CDR3 extends over 13 amino acids. Germline trimming cut 8 bases from V and 8 bases from J; bases unmatched to any gene: 8. The CDR3 DNA reads as TGTGCCAGCGGTCGGGACAGGGGTGAAGGCTACACCTTC. Translation: CASGRDRGEGYTF.